The 8 T cell receptor beta chains below all came from one sample that was sequenced in a study of cytomegalovirus exposure and HLA in healthy donors. PCR involved 60 Vbeta and 13 Jbeta primers. The protocol was immunoSEQ multiplex PCR, while the TCRdb copy is restricted to in-frame clones and leaves out a portion. The table has 170,000 or so clones, around 80% seen once. The sequencing sample was made of PBMCs. The receptors here all came from a woman in her 30s in good health and CMV-seropositive.

V and J are TRBV28 and TRBJ1-4, with 7 positions matching TRBD1. V lost 8 bases and J lost 8; bases outside the gene matches: 8. Germline V lookup: CDR1 MDHEN, CDR2 SYDVKM. The CDR3 length is 13 residues. The CDR3 DNA reads as TGTGCCAGCGGACGACAGGGTTGGGAAAAACTGTTTTTT. Translation gives CASGRQGWEKLFF.

This clone was seen only once. The rearrangement joins TRBV28 to TRBJ1-5, with D perhaps matching TRBD1 (5 bases). With 3 bases removed from V and 4 bases from J, the gap between germline ends came to 10 bases. The CDR3 has 14 residues. The germline gives CDR1 MDHEN, CDR2 SYDVKM. Here the CDR3 reads CASSLETGNQPQHF. For the CDR3, the DNA is TGTGCCAGCAGTTTGGAAACAGGAAATCAGCCCCAGCATTTT.

Here the CDR3 reads CASSFGTGGDYEQYF. In nucleotides, the CDR3 is TGTGCCAGCAGCTTTGGGACAGGGGGCGACTACGAGCAGTACTTC. The chain couples TRBV11-3 to TRBJ2-7; TRBD1 matches 12 bases. CDR3 length: 15 residues. V shed 3 bases, J shed 3 bases, and the junction held 3 bases outside the gene matches. Looked up from germline, CDR1 is SGHNT and CDR2 is YENEEA.

J is TRBJ2-5 and V is TRBV19; maybe TRBD2 (5 bases). Trimming shortened V by 5 bases and J by 4 bases, and 17 bases separated the two germline ends. The CDR3 totals 15 residues. The germline gives CDR1 LNHDA, CDR2 SQIVND (reference sequence). The CDR3 reads CASSEGTLGIETQYF. As DNA, the CDR3 is TGTGCCAGTAGTGAGGGCACTTTGGGGATAGAGACCCAGTACTTC.

This clone was seen once. This rearrangement joins TRBV9 to TRBJ2-7, with a weak D call TRBD2 (7 bases). This CDR3 has 14 amino acids. From germline, CDR1 is SGDLS and CDR2 YYNGEE. The ends were cut back, 0 bases at V and 7 bases at J, with 14 bases in the middle. The CDR3 sequence is CASSVGGGAREQYF. The DNA for the CDR3 is TGTGCCAGCAGCGTAGGTGGGGGGGCGAGGGAGCAGTACTTC.

The genes are TRBV2 and TRBJ2-2, with 7 nucleotides matching TRBD1. The V gene's germline CDR1 is SNHLY and CDR2 FYNNEI. V was pared by 7 bases and J by 0 bases, with 5 bases of the junction left unmatched. The CDR3 is 15 amino acids. CDR3 residues: CASKGQLANTGELFF. CDR3 DNA: TGTGCCAGCAAGGGACAGCTCGCGAACACCGGGGAGCTGTTTTTT.

The genes are TRBV30 and TRBJ2-7; a weak D match, TRBD2 (6 bases). From germline, CDR1 is GTSNPN and CDR2 SVGIG (reference sequence). V lost 0 bases to trimming and J lost 4 bases, with 13 bases between them. The CDR3 sequence is 14 residues long. The CDR3 DNA follows: TGTGCCTGGAGTGTCGGATCGGGGGTATACGAGCAGTACTTC. Encoded protein: CAWSVGSGVYEQYF.

This clone occurred once. The J gene is TRBJ2-7, the V gene TRBV4-1; D might be TRBD2 (6 bases). Germline V CDR1 and CDR2: MGHRA, YSYEKL. The V end lost 0 bases, the J end lost 0 bases, and 15 bases lay between the germline ends. This CDR3 has 17 residues. For the CDR3, the DNA is TGCGCCAGCAGCCAAGACGAAGGAGGGCTGAGCTCCTACGAGCAGTACTTC. This translates into CASSQDEGGLSSYEQYF.